This T cell receptor (beta chain) originates from a study of CD8 T cells in ankylosing spondylitis (dated by TCRdb to 2016 to 2017). For the study in its entirety: The study set out to find disease-linked TCR variants by profiling T cell receptor beta repertoires in ankylosing spondylitis patients and healthy donors. In total, the full study cohort was made up of 110 or so healthy donors and 25 ankylosing spondylitis patients. Samples of peripheral blood were taken, and for ankylosing spondylitis patients, synovial fluid was collected as well.

Measured from the cysteine to the phenylalanine, the CDR3 is 14 residues long. Only the CDR3 part of the read is kept: 42 bases, read in frame from the first base. CDR1 and CDR2, looked up from the germline V gene, are ENHRY and SYGVKD. Germline trimming: 0 bases from V, 7 bases from J; junction bases outside gene matches: 2. This clonotype showed up many times. There is no known antigen for this receptor. There are no base qualities to consult, and no much larger clone falls within one base. Broad study findings and their caveats: In peripheral blood, the disease-linked clones were found at relatively low frequencies and had a CD8+ phenotype. According to the report, matched synovial fluid samples from ankylosing spondylitis patients were significantly enriched for the disease-linked clones. Some motif variants were previously reported in synovial fluid and blood of reactive arthritis patients, suggesting common disease-initiation mechanisms. Blood from ankylosing spondylitis patients appeared to be characterized by a TCR beta motif composed of eight or nine highly homologous amino acid variants.

Sequencer: Illumina HiSeq 2500. Quantitative 5'-RACE with molecular barcodes was the method used to prepare the TCR beta libraries. The original methods were these. To identify disease-linked TCR variants, a new computational method was used, one built on a probabilistic model of VDJ rearrangement. TCRdb reanalyzed the raw reads on its own, using fastp at Q25 for trimming and MiXCR for clone calling, and kept in-frame beta chains. Merged by CDR3 protein, the rows form single entries marked with the most common genes and DNA. The V and J calls here are based on TCRdb, not the publication. Counted in this sample were around 150,000 distinct CDR3 sequences; 18% of them appeared once. The ten biggest clones cover about 7.6% of the sample.

This receptor was taken from a male donor with ankylosing spondylitis or in good health (not recorded which). Sequencing was done on a sample of blood, either unsorted or a sorted T cell fraction (not recorded which). Recombination linked TRBV10-3 to TRBJ1-2; a stretch of 10 junction bases matches TRBD1. The CDR3 amino acid sequence is: CAISESTGGRGYTF. The sequence in DNA is TGTGCCATCAGTGAGTCGACAGGGGGCCGTGGCTACACCTTC.